A selection of T cell receptor beta chains follows, all from one sample in a study of early T cells in non-severe SARS-CoV-2 infection. TCRdb redid the calling of the 5' RACE reads with MiXCR, one entry per CDR3 protein. The sample holds approximately 70,000 distinct CDR3 sequences; more than 10% are singletons and the top ten take approximately 4.5%. Sequenced: whole blood. Source of these receptors: an adult who was a healthcare worker with PCR-confirmed SARS-CoV-2 infection or an uninfected control (not recorded which). Both conserved end residues are part of each CDR3. The D gene is left open where the match is weak. Size is stated for part of the rows, as once, few or many counts, or as a class when the clone is expanded.

j_call v_call d_call clone_size cdr3_nt cdr3_aa
TRBJ1-2 TRBV4-1 - - TGCGCCAGCAGCCCTTGGGACAAGGAGAATTACTATGGCTACACCTTC CASSPWDKENYYGYTF
TRBJ1-1 TRBV14 - - TGTGCCAGCAATAGCGGAGGCACTGAAGCTTTCTTT CASNSGGTEAFF
TRBJ2-3 TRBV5-8 TRBD2 - TGTGCCAGCAGCGCTGGACTAGCGGGCACAGATACGCAGTATTTT CASSAGLAGTDTQYF
TRBJ2-3 TRBV10-3 - - TGTGCCATCAGAGTGGGGTTGGGAGATACGCAGTATTTT CAIRVGLGDTQYF
TRBJ2-5 TRBV10-2 - few TGCGCCAGCAGTCCATTTGGCGGGCACCAAGAGACCCAGTACTTC CASSPFGGHQETQYF
TRBJ2-1 TRBV5-1 TRBD1 many TGCGCCAGCAGCTTTGAGGGACAGATATCCTACAATGAGCAGTTCTTC CASSFEGQISYNEQFF
TRBJ2-1 TRBV5-1 - many TGCGCCAGCGGACAGAACAATGAGCAGTTCTTC CASGQNNEQFF
TRBJ2-7 TRBV12-3/TRBV12-4 - - TGTGCCAGCAGTTTACAGGACGGCTACGAGCAGTACTTC CASSLQDGYEQYF
TRBJ2-1 TRBV19 - - TGTGCCAGCCCTGGACAGAGCTCCTACAATGAGCAGTTCTTC CASPGQSSYNEQFF
TRBJ2-5 TRBV5-1 - - TGCGCCAGCAGCCCGGACACCCCGACTACCCTCCAAGAGACCCAGTACTTC CASSPDTPTTLQETQYF
TRBJ2-1 TRBV20-1 TRBD2 many TGCAGTGCACCAGGCGGGAGCGCCGAGAATGAGCAGTTCTTC CSAPGGSAENEQFF
TRBJ2-7 TRBV20-1 TRBD1 - TGCAGTGCTGAGGACAGGGAAAGCTCCTACGAGCAGTACTTC CSAEDRESSYEQYF
TRBJ1-2 TRBV7-9 - many TGTGCCAGCAGCAGACCCAGGGGACCTAACTATGGCTACACCTTC CASSRPRGPNYGYTF
TRBJ2-3 TRBV2 - many TGTGCCAGCAGTGTCAGATCGGACCGGGATACGCAGTATTTT CASSVRSDRDTQYF
TRBJ1-1 TRBV6-5 - - TGTGCCAGCGGTTACGGGGGTAACACTGAAGCTTTCTTT CASGYGGNTEAFF
TRBJ1-5 TRBV6-1 - few TGTGCCAGCAGTGTGGAGGGGCCGAGAAACAATCAGCCCCAGCATTTT CASSVEGPRNNQPQHF
TRBJ2-7 TRBV29-1 TRBD2 - TGCAGCGTTGGTTCCGGGACTAGCGGCTCCTACGAGCAGTACTTC CSVGSGTSGSYEQYF